Below, 22 T cell receptor beta chains from the same sample are listed, as sequenced in a study of cytomegalovirus exposure and HLA in healthy donors. A multiplex PCR was run with 60 Vbeta primers and 13 Jbeta primers. The assay was immunoSEQ multiplex PCR, and TCRdb's table has in-frame clones only and misses some. The sample lists 130,000 to 150,000 clones, around 77% seen once, with roughly 0.87% in the top ten. The sample taken for sequencing was PBMCs. The receptor source for this set is a man between 18 and 35 years old in good health and CMV-seronegative.

This clone came up once. The chain combines TRBV7-8 with TRBJ2-6, with 7 nucleotides matching TRBD1. The CDR3 is 20 amino acids. The germline gives CDR1 SGHVS, CDR2 FQNEAQ. J gave up 1 base and V 5 bases, and 17 bases lay outside the gene matches. The CDR3 loop reads CASSRRDRNLPVSGANVLTF. The DNA of the CDR3 is TGTGCCAGCAGCCGCCGGGACAGAAATTTACCAGTTTCTGGGGCCAACGTCCTGACTTTC.

The chain is built from TRBV12-5 and TRBJ1-2, with D maybe TRBD1 (5 bases). V dropped 6 bases and J dropped 8 bases, with 22 bases sitting between them. The germline gives CDR1 LGHNT, CDR2 FRNRAP. This CDR3 spans 15 amino acids. This CDR3 is CASGSGQTLLSGYTF. In nucleotides, the CDR3 is TGTGCTAGTGGATCCGGACAAACACTCCTATCCGGCTACACCTTC.

V and J are TRBV7-2 and TRBJ2-2; possible D gene TRBD1, 6 bases. Trimming shortened V by 5 bases and J by 7 bases, and 14 bases separated the two germline ends. Germline CDR1 SGHTA, CDR2 FQGNSA. The CDR3 consists of 14 residues. CDR3: CASSRTPGDGELFF. In DNA, the CDR3 is TGTGCCAGCAGCCGTACCCCAGGGGACGGGGAGCTGTTTTTT.

The chain combines TRBV9 with TRBJ2-2; D possibly corresponds to TRBD1 (8 bases). The germline gives CDR1 SGDLS, CDR2 YYNGEE. Deletions cut 4 bases from V and 6 bases from J, with 16 bases between. The CDR3 runs 15 residues. CDR3 in amino acids: CASSPQTGGAGELFF. The CDR3 coding sequence is TGTGCCAGCAGCCCTCAAACAGGGGGGGCCGGGGAGCTGTTTTTT.

V gene TRBV6-5 combines with J gene TRBJ1-5; 7 positions match TRBD1. V was clipped by 6 bases and J by 9 bases; unmatched bases: 11. Germline loops: CDR1 MNHEY, CDR2 SVGAGI. The CDR3 is 14 residues long. CDR3 residues: CASRLMTGSRPQHF. The DNA for the CDR3 is TGTGCCAGCAGGCTTATGACAGGGTCGCGGCCCCAGCATTTT.

The chain has TRBV18 and TRBJ2-3, with 10 bases matching TRBD2. Germline-derived CDR1 and CDR2 are KGHSH and LQKENI. The CDR3 consists of 15 residues. V shed 2 bases, J shed 4 bases, and the junction held 3 bases outside the gene matches. The CDR3 bases are TGTGCCAGCTCACCAACAACTAGCGGGGCAGATACGCAGTATTTT. Amino acids: CASSPTTSGADTQYF.

CDR3 residues: CASSYTLDRVAEAFF. The CDR3 nucleotides are TGTGCCAGCAGTTACACCCTCGACAGGGTCGCTGAAGCTTTCTTT. This rearrangement joins TRBV6-5 to TRBJ1-1; 7 positions match TRBD1. The V gene's germline CDR1 is MNHEY and CDR2 SVGAGI. Unmatched junction bases numbered 9, after V lost 2 bases and J lost 6 bases. There are 15 residues in the CDR3.

The CDR3 nucleotides are TGTGCCAGCAGCTTGGCCCGGGACAAAACCTACGAGCAGTACTTC. Its protein product is CASSLARDKTYEQYF. The chain uses TRBV5-5 and TRBJ2-7; D possibly corresponds to TRBD1 (6 bases). This CDR3 comprises 15 residues. CDR1 SGHKS and CDR2 YYEKEE come from the germline V gene (reference sequence). Trimming took 0 bases from V and 2 from J, leaving 12 bases between them.

J is TRBJ1-3 and V is TRBV14; D ambiguous. CDR1 and CDR2 (germline): SGHDN, FVKESK. This CDR3 is built from 15 residues. Trimming left V 4 bases short and J 4 bases short, with 14 bases between. CDR3 bases: TGTGCCAGCAGCCCCGGCGGGTACTACGGAAACACCATATATTTT. This sequence encodes CASSPGGYYGNTIYF.

V gene TRBV7-2 combines with J gene TRBJ1-1; D remains ambiguous. The V and J ends lost 2 bases and 1 base respectively, with 5 bases between them. The CDR3 has 13 residues. Germline V gene data show CDR1 as SGHTA and CDR2 as FQGNSA. The CDR3 DNA reads as TGTGCCAGCAGCTTATACAGGAACACTGAAGCTTTCTTT. This encodes CASSLYRNTEAFF.

CDR3 sequence: CASSGLRGGLQETQYF. The CDR3 DNA follows: TGTGCCAGCAGTGGTCTTCGCGGGGGCCTCCAAGAGACCCAGTACTTC. V and J are TRBV6-1 and TRBJ2-5; D might be TRBD2 (7 bases). This CDR3 has 16 amino acids. V was trimmed by 4 bases and J by 1 base, leaving 16 bases between them. Looked up from germline, CDR1 is MNHNS and CDR2 is SASEGT.

V usage is TRBV4-3 and J usage is TRBJ2-3; a weak D match, TRBD1 (5 bases). Trimming pared 0 bases from V and 1 base from J, leaving 8 bases between. This CDR3 is 15 amino acids long. Germline V CDR1 and CDR2: LGHNA, YSLEER. The CDR3 region has the DNA TGCGCCAGCAGCCAAGATGGACAAGGCACAGATACGCAGTATTTT. It encodes CASSQDGQGTDTQYF.

The gene calls are TRBV4-2 and TRBJ1-2; D is ambiguous. The V end lost 1 base, the J end lost 2 bases, and 8 bases lay between the germline ends. There are 14 residues in the CDR3. The germline V gene encodes CDR1 LGHNA and CDR2 YNFKEQ. The CDR3 loop reads CASSQGQENYGYTF. The DNA of the CDR3 is TGTGCCAGCAGCCAAGGGCAGGAAAACTATGGCTACACCTTC.

J is TRBJ2-7 and V is TRBV6-5; 7 positions agree with TRBD1. The V gene's germline CDR1 is MNHEY and CDR2 SVGAGI. The CDR3 is 13 residues long. V shed 6 bases, J shed 2 bases, and the junction held 4 bases outside the gene matches. CDR3 protein: CASSLQGTYEQYF. CDR3 nucleotide sequence: TGTGCCAGCAGCTTACAGGGGACCTACGAGCAGTACTTC.

V and J are TRBV6-5 and TRBJ1-2; D gene ambiguous. Germline CDR1 and CDR2: MNHEY and SVGAGI. The CDR3 is 14 amino acids. V was pared by 2 bases and J by 2 bases, with 9 bases between. The CDR3 is CASSYGQSNYGYTF. CDR3 sequence (DNA): TGTGCCAGCAGTTACGGGCAGTCCAACTATGGCTACACCTTC.

The gene calls are TRBV2 and TRBJ2-7; 8 nucleotides agree with TRBD1. The CDR3 is made up of 13 amino acids. Unmatched junction bases numbered 5, after V lost 6 bases and J lost 4 bases. Germline-derived CDR1 and CDR2 are SNHLY and FYNNEI. The CDR3 DNA reads as TGTGCCAGCAGCGGACAGGGACGATACGAGCAGTACTTC. Its protein is CASSGQGRYEQYF.

V is TRBV27 and J is TRBJ2-7; no firm D call. Germline V gene data show CDR1 as MNHEY and CDR2 as SMNVEV (reference sequence). V was trimmed by 8 bases and J by 4 bases, leaving 12 bases between them. The CDR3 sequence is 12 residues long. The CDR3 DNA is TGTGCCAGCTACTCAGGCTCTTACGAGCAGTACTTC. This gives the protein CASYSGSYEQYF.

This clone was seen only a few times. V is TRBV29-1 and J is TRBJ1-1, with TRBD1 as a possible D gene (6 bases). Germline V gene sequence: CDR1 SQVTM, CDR2 ANQGSEA. This CDR3 comprises 12 residues. V was clipped by 6 bases and J by 4 bases, with 12 bases between them. CDR3 sequence: CSVYREGTEAFF. The CDR3, as DNA: TGCAGCGTATACAGGGAAGGCACTGAAGCTTTCTTT.

The rearrangement joins TRBV7-2 to TRBJ1-3; D is unresolved. Germline lookup yields CDR1 SGHTA and CDR2 FQGNSA. CDR3 length equals 15 residues. Trimming took off 1 base at V and 4 bases at J, with 11 bases between the two ends. The CDR3 region is CASSLDGLRGNTIYF. CDR3 coding DNA: TGTGCCAGCAGCTTAGATGGGCTAAGAGGAAACACCATATATTTT.

The chain recombines TRBV11-2 with TRBJ1-6; 8 bases agree with TRBD1. CDR3 length: 17 amino acids. Germline V gene lookup returns CDR1 SGHAT and CDR2 FQNNGV. V was clipped by 5 bases and J by 3 bases; unmatched bases: 9. CDR3 coding DNA: TGTGCCAGCAGCCCCGGACAGGGAGGAATCTATAATTCACCCCTCCACTTT. It specifies CASSPGQGGIYNSPLHF.

The chain has TRBV7-2 and TRBJ1-6; 9 bases fit TRBD1. The CDR3 totals 15 residues. V lost 0 bases and J lost 8; bases outside the gene matches: 2. Germline assignment: CDR1 SGHTA and CDR2 FQGNSA. The CDR3 spells CASSLAGQGDSPLHF. CDR3 DNA sequence: TGTGCCAGCAGCTTAGCGGGACAGGGAGATTCACCCCTCCACTTT.

In this sample, this clone turned up a few times. The V gene is TRBV5-6, the J gene TRBJ1-6; 7 bases match TRBD1. The germline V gene encodes CDR1 SGHDT and CDR2 YYEEEE. The CDR3 covers 14 residues. V lost 5 bases to trimming and J lost 10 bases; unmatched junction nucleotides: 9. CDR3 sequence (DNA): TGTGCCAGCAGGTCCGGGACAGCAGCCTCACCCCTCCACTTT. It codes for CASRSGTAASPLHF.